The subject of this entry is one T cell receptor (beta chain). With random hexamers, reverse transcription was performed on about 0.5 to 1 ug of RNA. Each CDR3 protein is one row after TCRdb ran MiXCR on the immunoSEQ multiplex PCR reads. Of a few hundred thousand distinct CDR3 sequences detected, roughly 85% appear once; the ten largest clones hold around 0.2%. CD8+ and CD4+ T cells from blood underwent TCR beta sequencing, which was carried out in a high-throughput format. Negative isolation yielded CD8+ and CD4+ T cells; FACS enriched TEMRA cells. This specimen comes from a study of CD8 T cells in Susac syndrome. The source material was CD8+ T cells from PBMCs. The TCR sequence derives from a human donor with multiple sclerosis.

The CDR3 DNA reads as TGTGCCAGCAGTGATGACAGGGCGGTCTACAATGAGCAGTTCTTC. Protein sequence: CASSDDRAVYNEQFF. The V gene is TRBV27, the J gene TRBJ2-1; 7 bases are shared with TRBD1. Per germline, CDR1 MNHEY and CDR2 SMNVEV (reference sequence). The CDR3 runs to 15 residues. J lost 3 bases, V lost 5 bases, and 7 bases had no gene match.